The 9 T cell receptor beta chains below all came from one sample that was sequenced in a study of cytomegalovirus exposure and HLA in healthy donors. Vbeta (60) and Jbeta (13) primers were used in the PCR. Method: immunoSEQ multiplex PCR; TCRdb's copy keeps in-frame clones and lacks some. The table has approximately 120,000 clones, 73% seen once. Sequencing was performed on PBMCs. The receptors come from a man aged 40-49 years in good health and CMV-seronegative.

V and J are TRBV6-1 and TRBJ1-2; unclear D gene. The CDR3 has 13 residues. The germline V gene has CDR1 MNHNS and CDR2 SASEGT. V was clipped by 6 bases and J by 3 bases, with 11 bases between them. The DNA of the CDR3 is TGTGCCAGCAGCGCGACTCAGCACTATGGCTACACCTTC. Its protein product is CASSATQHYGYTF.

This clone has just a few counts. The chain couples TRBV4-3 to TRBJ2-7; 7 nucleotides agree with TRBD2. Germline V CDR1 and CDR2: LGHNA, YSLEER. The CDR3 has 13 amino acids. The V segment lost 4 bases and the J segment 4 bases; nucleotides outside the gene matches: 4. The CDR3 DNA is TGCGCCAGCAGCCTAGAGCGGGGTTACGAGCAGTACTTC. It is translated as CASSLERGYEQYF.

The sample holds a few counts of this clone. The chain joins TRBV5-6 to TRBJ2-3; 9 bases match TRBD2. CDR3 length equals 17 residues. With 0 bases clipped from V and 4 bases from J, the junction kept 9 bases outside the gene matches. Germline assignment: CDR1 SGHDT and CDR2 YYEEEE. The CDR3 loop is CASSLALMRGGPDTQYF. As DNA, the CDR3 is TGTGCCAGCAGCTTGGCCTTAATGCGGGGGGGCCCAGATACGCAGTATTTT.

The chain carries TRBV6-1 and TRBJ2-2; 7 bases match TRBD1. V gave up 2 bases and J gave up 7 bases; unmatched junction bases: 4. This CDR3 contains 14 residues. The V gene's germline CDR1 is MNHNS and CDR2 SASEGT. The CDR3 is CASSENRGGGELFF. CDR3 DNA sequence: TGTGCCAGCAGTGAAAACAGGGGTGGCGGGGAGCTGTTTTTT.

The chain joins TRBV19 to TRBJ1-1; 7 nucleotides line up with TRBD1. With V trimmed by 5 bases and J by 1 base, 1 base remained unmatched. Germline V gene lookup returns CDR1 LNHDA and CDR2 SQIVND (reference sequence). This CDR3 is 13 amino acids long. The DNA of the CDR3 is TGTGCCAGTAGTCGGACAGGGAACACTGAAGCTTTCTTT. As protein: CASSRTGNTEAFF.

The CDR3 DNA reads as TGCGCCAGCACCCGACAAGGCGGGGGCGGGACAGATACGCAGTATTTT. It specifies CASTRQGGGGTDTQYF. The chain links TRBV5-1 to TRBJ2-3, with D tentatively TRBD2 (7 bases). Germline loops: CDR1 SGHRS, CDR2 YFSETQ. CDR3 length: 16 amino acids. V shed 6 bases and J shed 3 bases, with 20 bases lying between them. Combining the CDR3 with reference TRBV5-1 and TRBJ2-3 gives the whole variable domain KAGVTQTPRYLIKTRGQQVTLSCSPISGHRSVSWYQQTPGQGLQFLFEYFSETQRNKGNFPGRFSGRQFSNSRSEMNVSTLELGDSALYLCASTRQGGGGTDTQYFGPGTRLTVL.

Turning to this clone: Other nucleotide sequences in the sample specify the same CDR3. V gene TRBV9 combines with J gene TRBJ1-3, with D possibly TRBD1 on 6 matching bases. Trimming shortened V by 4 bases and J by 0 bases, and 11 bases separated the two germline ends. The CDR3 has 15 amino acids. The germline V gene has CDR1 SGDLS and CDR2 YYNGEE. In nucleotides, the CDR3 is TGTGCCAGCAGCCCACAGGGAAGCTCTGGAAACACCATATATTTT. The encoded protein is CASSPQGSSGNTIYF.

The genes are TRBV27 and TRBJ2-6; D is possibly TRBD1 (6 bases). CDR1 and CDR2 from the germline V gene are MNHEY and SMNVEV (reference sequence). Trimming stripped 4 bases from V and 2 bases from J, with 6 bases between. The CDR3 consists of 14 residues. The CDR3 DNA follows: TGTGCCAGCAGTTACAGGGCTGGGGCCAACGTCCTGACTTTC. It specifies CASSYRAGANVLTF. The complete variable domain, with remaining parts taken from reference TRBV27 and TRBJ2-6, reads EAQVTQNPRYLITVTGKKLTVTCSQNMNHEYMSWYRQDPGLGLRQIYYSMNVEVTDKGDVPEGYKVSRKEKRNFPLILESPSPNQTSLYFCASSYRAGANVLTFGAGSRLTVL.

V gene TRBV9 combines with J gene TRBJ2-5; no clear D gene. The CDR3 extends over 13 amino acids. Germline CDR1 reads SGDLS; CDR2 reads YYNGEE. Trimming removed 0 bases at V and 2 bases at J, with 5 bases between. The CDR3 DNA sequence: TGTGCCAGCAGCGTAGCCCCTCAAGAGACCCAGTACTTC. As protein: CASSVAPQETQYF.